What follows is one T cell receptor beta chain and its context. The antigen is unknown. Genomic DNA of every subset was divided equally among multiple immunoSEQ plates. Produced via immunoSEQ multiplex PCR; TCRdb's table is partial and in-frame only. The data show over a million clones, about 70% seen once. The data belong to a study of shared clonotypes between healthy human individuals. Whole-study findings and limits: Among several donors, approximately 5% of naive CD4 clonotypes were found in common.

The CDR3 contains 15 residues. Germline-derived CDR1 and CDR2 are KGHSH and LQKENI. Trimming cost V 0 bases and J 6 bases; bases outside gene matches: 5. Each sample came from a Caucasian adult donor living in Nashville, Tennessee. Division of CD4+ cells produced a CD45RA+ naive subset and a CD45RA-negative memory subset. The origin of this receptor is a man aged 18 to 30 in good health. The sequenced sample consisted of memory CD4+ T cells sorted from blood. Subset given: CD45RA-negative fraction. This rearrangement joins TRBV18 to TRBJ2-5, with TRBD1 matching over 9 bases. The CDR3 here is CASSPPVTGGKTQYF. DNA for the CDR3: TGTGCCAGCTCACCACCCGTGACAGGGGGGAAGACCCAGTACTTC.